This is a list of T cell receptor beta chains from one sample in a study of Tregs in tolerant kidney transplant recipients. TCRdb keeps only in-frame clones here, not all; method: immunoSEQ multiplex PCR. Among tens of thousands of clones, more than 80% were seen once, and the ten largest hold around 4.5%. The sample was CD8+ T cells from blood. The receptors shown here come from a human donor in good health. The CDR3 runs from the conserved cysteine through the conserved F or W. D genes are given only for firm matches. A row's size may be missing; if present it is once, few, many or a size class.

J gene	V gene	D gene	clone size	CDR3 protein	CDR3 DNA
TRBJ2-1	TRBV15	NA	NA	CATSGGRGNEQFF	TGTGCCACCAGCGGGGGGCGAGGCAATGAGCAGTTCTTC
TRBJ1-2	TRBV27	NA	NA	CASSPLGAEAPNYGYTF	TGTGCCAGCAGCCCCCTCGGGGCAGAAGCACCTAACTATGGCTACACCTTC
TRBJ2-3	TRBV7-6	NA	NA	CASSPAGQGVSSTDTQYF	TGTGCCAGCAGCCCAGCGGGTCAGGGGGTCTCTAGCACAGATACGCAGTATTTT
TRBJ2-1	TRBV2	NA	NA	CASRTANEQFF	TGTGCCAGCCGCACAGCTAATGAGCAGTTCTTC
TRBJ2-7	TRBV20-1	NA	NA	CSARLGFEQYF	TGCAGTGCTAGGTTGGGTTTCGAGCAGTACTTC
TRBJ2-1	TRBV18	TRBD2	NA	CASSPTSGRAYNEQFF	TGTGCCAGCTCGCCGACTAGCGGGCGAGCCTACAATGAGCAGTTCTTC
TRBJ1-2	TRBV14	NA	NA	CASSQDPRGYGYTF	TGTGCCAGCAGCCAAGATCCCAGAGGCTATGGCTACACCTTC
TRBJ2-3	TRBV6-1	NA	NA	CASSGVWADTQYF	TGTGCCAGCAGTGGGGTTTGGGCAGATACGCAGTATTTT
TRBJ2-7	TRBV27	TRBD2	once	CASSLYPPSGGAGEQYF	TGTGCCAGCAGTTTATATCCTCCTAGCGGGGGGGCGGGGGAGCAGTACTTC
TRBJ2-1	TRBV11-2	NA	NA	CASSPEYGVGNEQFF	TGTGCCAGCAGCCCAGAATACGGGGTTGGCAATGAGCAGTTCTTC
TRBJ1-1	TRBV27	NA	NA	CASSSPGGTEAFF	TGTGCCAGCAGCTCTCCCGGGGGCACTGAAGCTTTCTTT
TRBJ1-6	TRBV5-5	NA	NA	CASTRGDSYNSPLHF	TGTGCCAGCACCCGCGGAGACTCCTATAATTCACCCCTCCACTTT
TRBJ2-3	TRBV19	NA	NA	CASSGLGAFTDTQYF	TGTGCCAGTAGTGGATTGGGCGCCTTCACAGATACGCAGTATTTT
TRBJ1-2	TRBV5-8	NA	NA	CASSSGGGVGYGYTF	TGTGCCAGCAGCTCCGGGGGGGGAGTTGGCTATGGCTACACCTTC
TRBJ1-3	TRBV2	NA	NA	CASSEATSSGNTIYF	TGTGCCAGCAGTGAGGCAACCAGCTCTGGAAACACCATATATTTT
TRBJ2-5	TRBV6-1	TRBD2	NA	CASSELAGSQETQYF	TGTGCCAGCAGTGAACTAGCGGGGAGCCAAGAGACCCAGTACTTC
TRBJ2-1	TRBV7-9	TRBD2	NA	CASSRTDSGRVHVNEQFF	TGTGCCAGCAGCCGTACCGATAGCGGGAGGGTCCACGTCAATGAGCAGTTCTTC
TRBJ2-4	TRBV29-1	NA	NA	CSVEDVGQGGENIQYF	TGCAGCGTTGAAGATGTTGGGCAGGGAGGCGAAAACATTCAGTACTTC
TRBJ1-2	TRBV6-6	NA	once	CASSPGGATYGYTF	TGTGCCAGCAGTCCCGGCGGGGCCACTTATGGCTACACCTTC
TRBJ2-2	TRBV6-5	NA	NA	CASSYSGENTGELFF	TGTGCCAGCAGTTACTCAGGGGAAAACACCGGGGAGCTGTTTTTT
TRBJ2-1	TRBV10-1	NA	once	CASSDGFENYNEQFF	TGCGCCAGCAGTGACGGCTTCGAAAACTACAATGAGCAGTTCTTC
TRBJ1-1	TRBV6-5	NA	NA	CASRARGGTEAFF	TGTGCCAGCAGGGCGAGGGGGGGCACTGAAGCTTTCTTT
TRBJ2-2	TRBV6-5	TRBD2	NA	CASSYRAGGGELFF	TGTGCCAGCAGTTACCGAGCGGGGGGCGGGGAGCTGTTTTTT
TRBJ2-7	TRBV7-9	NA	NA	CASSLGAYEQYF	TGTGCCAGCAGCTTAGGAGCCTACGAGCAGTACTTC
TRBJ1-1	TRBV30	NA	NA	CAWSDFTEAFF	TGTGCCTGGAGTGACTTCACTGAAGCTTTCTTT
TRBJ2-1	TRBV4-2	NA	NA	CASSQETGYNEQFF	TGTGCCAGCAGCCAAGAAACGGGATACAATGAGCAGTTCTTC
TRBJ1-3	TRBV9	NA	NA	CASSVEGPLSGNTIYF	TGTGCCAGCAGCGTGGAAGGGCCCCTCTCTGGAAACACCATATATTTT
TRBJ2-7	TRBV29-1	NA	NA	CSVELGAPYEQYF	TGCAGCGTTGAATTGGGGGCGCCCTACGAGCAGTACTTC
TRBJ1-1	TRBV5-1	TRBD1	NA	CASSLAGTVTEAFF	TGCGCCAGCAGCTTGGCCGGGACAGTCACTGAAGCTTTCTTT
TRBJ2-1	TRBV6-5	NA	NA	CASSYVGLDEQFF	TGTGCCAGCAGTTATGTAGGTTTGGATGAGCAGTTCTTC
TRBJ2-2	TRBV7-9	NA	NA	CASSPGTGELFF	TGTGCCAGCAGCCCAGGCACCGGGGAGCTGTTTTTT
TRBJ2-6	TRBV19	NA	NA	CASSPQAPGANVLTF	TGTGCCAGTAGCCCTCAGGCCCCTGGGGCCAACGTCCTGACTTTC
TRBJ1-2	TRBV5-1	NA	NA	CASMGDTFYGYTF	TGCGCCAGCATGGGGGACACCTTCTATGGCTACACCTTC
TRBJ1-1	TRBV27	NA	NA	CASRGILGGASEAFF	TGTGCCAGCAGGGGAATTTTGGGGGGCGCGAGTGAAGCTTTCTTT
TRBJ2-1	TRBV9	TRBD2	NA	CASSVDGGGAKGNEQFF	TGTGCCAGCAGCGTAGATGGCGGGGGGGCCAAGGGCAATGAGCAGTTCTTC
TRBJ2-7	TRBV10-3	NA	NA	CAISGLEGVTYEQYF	TGTGCCATCAGTGGTCTAGAAGGGGTAACCTACGAGCAGTACTTC
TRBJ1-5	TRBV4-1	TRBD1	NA	CASSQRQGYQPQHF	TGCGCCAGCAGCCAGAGACAGGGATATCAGCCCCAGCATTTT
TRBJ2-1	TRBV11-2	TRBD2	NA	CASSSRRLAGGQSEQFF	TGTGCCAGCAGCTCACGGCGACTAGCGGGGGGGCAATCTGAGCAGTTCTTC
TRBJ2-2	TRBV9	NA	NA	CASSPLEGPGELFF	TGTGCCAGCAGCCCCCTGGAAGGACCCGGGGAGCTGTTTTTT
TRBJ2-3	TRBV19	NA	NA	CASSMLGPDTQYF	TGTGCCAGTAGTATGCTGGGGCCAGATACGCAGTATTTT
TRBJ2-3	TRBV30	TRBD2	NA	CAWTSGGYTQYF	TGTGCCTGGACTAGCGGGGGATATACGCAGTATTTT
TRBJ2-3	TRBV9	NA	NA	CASSVAGGPPEADTQYF	TGTGCCAGCAGCGTAGCTGGGGGACCCCCAGAAGCGGATACGCAGTATTTT
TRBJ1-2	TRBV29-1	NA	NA	CSVPRDMGGYGYTF	TGCAGCGTTCCCCGGGACATGGGGGGCTATGGCTACACCTTC
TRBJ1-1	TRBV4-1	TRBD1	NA	CASSQLYRGEDTEAFF	TGCGCCAGCAGCCAGTTGTACAGGGGGGAGGACACTGAAGCTTTCTTT
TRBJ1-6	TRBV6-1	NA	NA	CASSETSAGISPLHF	TGTGCCAGCAGTGAAACTTCGGCGGGTATCTCACCCCTCCACTTT